This T cell receptor (beta chain) was documented in a study of shared clonotypes between healthy human individuals. This clone was recorded once. Its antigen is not known. The same CDR3 can be traced to other DNA sequences in this sample. It was CD45RO-negative cells, positively selected for CCR7, that made up naive CD8 cells, with terminally differentiated effector memory CD45RA+ cells excluded. For sorted subsets, about 200 ng DNA per replicate equaled 30,000 or so T cell genomes. Produced via immunoSEQ multiplex PCR; TCRdb's table is partial and in-frame only. Found here are some 2.1 million clones, roughly 95% of them singletons; the top ten hold around 1.1%. Notes on the study in general: Incompleteness in sorted-subset sequencing, despite large depth, was shown by rarefaction.

The length of the CDR3 is 11 residues. CDR1 is MNHEY and CDR2 is SMNVEV in the germline V gene (reference sequence). V dropped 6 bases and J dropped 4 bases, with 7 bases sitting between them. The chain is built from TRBV27 and TRBJ2-7; weak D call: TRBD1 (5 bases). The receptor's source is a man younger than 35 in good health. Sequenced material: naive CD8+ T cells sorted from blood. The CDR3 is CASRGLYEQYF. The CDR3 bases are TGTGCCAGCAGGGGGCTTTACGAGCAGTACTTC.